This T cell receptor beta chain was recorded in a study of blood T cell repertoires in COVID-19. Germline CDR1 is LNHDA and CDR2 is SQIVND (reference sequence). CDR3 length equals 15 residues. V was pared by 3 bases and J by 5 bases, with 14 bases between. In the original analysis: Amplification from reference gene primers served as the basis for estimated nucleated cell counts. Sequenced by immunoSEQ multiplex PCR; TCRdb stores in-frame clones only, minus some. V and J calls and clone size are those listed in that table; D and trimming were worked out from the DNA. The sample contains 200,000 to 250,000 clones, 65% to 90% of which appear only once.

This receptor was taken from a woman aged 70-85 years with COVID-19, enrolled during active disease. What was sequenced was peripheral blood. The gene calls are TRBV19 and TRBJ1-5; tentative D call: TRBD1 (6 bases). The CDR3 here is CASSMGAGEDQPQHF. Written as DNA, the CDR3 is TGTGCCAGTAGTATGGGGGCAGGGGAAGATCAGCCCCAGCATTTT.